The 14 T cell receptor beta chains below were found in one sample sequenced in a study of post-analysis software for immune sequencing data. Unique molecular identifiers were present in the TCR beta cDNA libraries. From the PCR reads, TCRdb called clonotypes with MiXCR, one entry per CDR3 protein. The table includes 400,000 to 500,000 distinct CDR3 sequences, about 39% detected once. Study-wide points: Patients used several TRBV segments, including TRBV5-6, TRBV5-1 and TRBV20-1, more often than controls.

These receptors lack a known antigen. The sequenced sample consisted of blood. Every receptor here comes from a girl aged 2-15 years with multiple sclerosis.

V usage is TRBV13 and J usage is TRBJ1-2; maybe TRBD1 (6 bases). CDR3 length equals 14 residues. Germline V gene lookup returns CDR1 PRHDT and CDR2 FYEKMQ (reference sequence). V shed 6 bases and J shed 4 bases, with 15 bases lying between them. The CDR3 protein is CASREQGFGYGYTF. In DNA, the CDR3 is TGTGCCAGCAGAGAACAGGGTTTTGGCTATGGCTACACCTTC.

This rearrangement joins TRBV9 to TRBJ2-3; 9 bases match TRBD1. V dropped 2 bases and J dropped 3; count of bases not matched to a gene: 4. Germline V gene sequence: CDR1 SGDLS, CDR2 YYNGEE. The CDR3 totals 15 residues. The CDR3 here is CASSVPGQGTDTQYF. In DNA, the CDR3 is TGTGCCAGCAGCGTCCCGGGACAGGGTACAGATACGCAGTATTTT.

Points on this clonotype: The germline gene is not matched at one end of the junction; a read error may be the cause. As DNA, the CDR3 is TGTGCCAGCAGCTATCTGGGACAGGGGGACTATGGCCACACCTTC. It translates to CASSYLGQGDYGHTF. This rearrangement joins TRBV5-6 to TRBJ1-2; 11 bases are a match to TRBD1. The CDR3 consists of 15 residues. Germline loops: CDR1 SGHDT, CDR2 YYEEEE.

This clonotype was seen only a few times. This sequence joins TRBV9 and TRBJ1-2; the D is unclear. This CDR3 region has 12 residues. Germline-derived CDR1 and CDR2 are SGDLS and YYNGEE. Trimming left V 3 bases short and J 4 bases short, with 7 bases between. The CDR3 DNA is TGTGCCAGCAGCGCGGACGTCTATGGCTACACCTTC. Residues: CASSADVYGYTF. The full variable domain, its missing parts supplied by reference TRBV9 and TRBJ1-2, is DSGVTQTPKHLITATGQRVTLRCSPRSGDLSVYWYQQSLDQGLQFLIQYYNGEERAKGNILERFSAQQFPDLHSELNLSSLELGDSALYFCASSADVYGYTFGSGTRLTVV.

This clonotype is medium-sized in the sample. The rearrangement uses TRBV3-1 and TRBJ2-3, with D uncertain. The V end lost 4 bases, the J end lost 4 bases, and 9 bases lay between the germline ends. The germline V gene has CDR1 LGHDT and CDR2 YNNKEL (reference sequence). CDR3 length equals 13 residues. CDR3 loop: CASSPVYADTQYF. The CDR3 coding sequence is TGTGCCAGCAGCCCAGTCTACGCAGATACGCAGTATTTT.

V is TRBV20-1 and J is TRBJ2-7; 7 bases line up with TRBD2. The ends lost 0 bases at V and 1 base at J; junction bases unmatched: 12. The germline gives CDR1 DFQATT, CDR2 SNEGSKA (reference sequence). The CDR3 is 17 amino acids. This chain's CDR3 is CSARDPTSSGSSYEQYF. In DNA form, the CDR3 reads TGCAGTGCTAGAGACCCCACTAGTAGCGGGTCTTCCTACGAGCAGTACTTC.

A few counts support this clonotype. V and J are TRBV20-1 and TRBJ2-3, with 12 bases matching TRBD2. The V gene's germline CDR1 is DFQATT and CDR2 SNEGSKA (reference sequence). There are 14 residues in the CDR3. Unmatched junction bases numbered 6, after V lost 5 bases and J lost 6 bases. For the CDR3, the DNA is TGCAGTGCTGAAAGGACTAGCGGGACCGATACGCAGTATTTT. Its protein product is CSAERTSGTDTQYF.

This clonotype occurred a few times. V gene TRBV7-6 combines with J gene TRBJ2-3; 8 bases are a match to TRBD2. The CDR3 is 15 amino acids. Germline trimming cut 4 bases from V and 3 bases from J; bases unmatched to any gene: 6. Germline loops: CDR1 SGHVS, CDR2 FNYEAQ. The CDR3 nucleotides are TGTGCCAGCAGCTGGCTAGCGGGTGGAACAGATACGCAGTATTTT. Its translation: CASSWLAGGTDTQYF.

The table lists this clonotype with a few counts. The chain has TRBV12-3 or TRBV12-4 and TRBJ2-1; D may be TRBD1 (6 bases). V shed 6 bases and J shed 8 bases, with 11 bases lying between them. The CDR3 is 12 amino acids. CDR3 in amino acids: CASRQDSYEQFF. The CDR3 DNA reads TGTGCCAGCAGACAGGACAGTTATGAGCAGTTCTTC.

This clonotype appeared a few times. V gene TRBV7-2 combines with J gene TRBJ2-1; D is undetermined. Per germline, CDR1 SGHTA and CDR2 FQGNSA. This CDR3 has 15 residues. V lost 1 base and J 6 bases, leaving 13 bases between the germline ends. CDR3 in DNA: TGTGCCAGCAGCTTAGAGGCTTACCCACCCAATGAGCAGTTCTTC. Its protein product is CASSLEAYPPNEQFF.

This chain joins TRBV7-2 and TRBJ2-7; TRBD1 matches 11 bases. There are 15 residues in the CDR3. Trimming cost V 2 bases and J 5 bases; bases outside gene matches: 5. Germline CDR1 SGHTA, CDR2 FQGNSA. The chain's CDR3 is CASSLLRTGGNEQYF. CDR3 nucleotides: TGTGCCAGCAGCTTACTCCGGACAGGGGGCAACGAGCAGTACTTC.

The sample holds a few counts of this clonotype. The rearrangement links TRBV27 to TRBJ2-3, with 12 bases aligning to TRBD2. CDR3 length equals 16 residues. From germline, CDR1 is MNHEY and CDR2 SMNVEV (reference sequence). With V trimmed by 6 bases and J by 3 bases, 7 bases remained unmatched. CDR3 loop: CASRRRLAGDTDTQYF. The CDR3 DNA reads TGTGCCAGCAGGCGTCGACTAGCGGGGGATACAGATACGCAGTATTTT.

This rearrangement joins TRBV7-6 to TRBJ1-5; D is undetermined. V lost 5 bases and J 8 bases, leaving 16 bases between the germline ends. CDR1 is SGHVS and CDR2 is FNYEAQ in the germline V gene. This CDR3 contains 14 residues. Here the CDR3 DNA reads TGTGCCAGCAGCCCCGACCCTCAGGTCGAGCCCCAGCATTTT. Amino acid sequence: CASSPDPQVEPQHF.

This clonotype was seen repeatedly, ten times or more. This rearrangement joins TRBV7-9 to TRBJ2-5, with no clear D. Germline V CDR1 and CDR2: SEHNR, FQNEAQ (reference sequence). This CDR3 comprises 14 residues. V was cut by 6 bases and J by 5 bases, with 16 bases left in between. This CDR3 reads CASSPSRSRETQYF. Here the CDR3 DNA reads TGTGCCAGCAGTCCTTCGAGGTCTAGGGAGACCCAGTACTTC.